A single T cell receptor (beta chain) is shown here with its context. The data originate from a study of cytotoxic CD8 clonotypes in ibrutinib-treated CLL. Study details: Mean productive templates were about 260,000; mean productive rearrangements were around 90,000.

Investigators sought sequencing depths of between 1 in 200,000 and 1 in 1 million T cells. Libraries were prepared by immunoSEQ multiplex PCR; TCRdb keeps only in-frame clonotypes and omits some of them. The sample lists over 95,000 clones; about 50% were seen once. CDR1 is MNHEY, CDR2 SMNVEV, per germline (reference sequence). The V segment lost 3 bases and the J segment 5 bases; nucleotides outside the gene matches: 9. The CDR3 is 15 amino acids. Genomic DNA (approximately 2.1 micrograms) was obtained from cryopreserved PBMCs for construction of TCR beta libraries. J is TRBJ1-1 and V is TRBV27; 7 nucleotides line up with TRBD1. The sequencing here drew on PBMCs, taken after 24 months of ibrutinib treatment. This sequence originates from a human donor with chronic lymphocytic leukemia. The CDR3 region is CASSFGGGQKTEAFF. CDR3 bases: TGTGCCAGCAGTTTCGGCGGGGGACAGAAAACTGAAGCTTTCTTT.